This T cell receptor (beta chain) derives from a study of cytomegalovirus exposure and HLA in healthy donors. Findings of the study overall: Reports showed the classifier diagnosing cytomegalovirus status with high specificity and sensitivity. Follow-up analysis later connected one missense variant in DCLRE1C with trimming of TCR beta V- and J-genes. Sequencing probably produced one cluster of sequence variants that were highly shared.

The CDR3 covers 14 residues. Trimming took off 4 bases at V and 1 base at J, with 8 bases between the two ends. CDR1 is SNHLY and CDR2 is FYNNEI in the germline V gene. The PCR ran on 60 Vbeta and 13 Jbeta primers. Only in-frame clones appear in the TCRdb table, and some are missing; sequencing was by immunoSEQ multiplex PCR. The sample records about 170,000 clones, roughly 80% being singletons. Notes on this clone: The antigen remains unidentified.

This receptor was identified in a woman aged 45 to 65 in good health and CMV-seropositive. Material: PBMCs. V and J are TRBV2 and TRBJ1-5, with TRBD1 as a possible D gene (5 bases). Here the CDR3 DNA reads TGTGCCAGCAGTGTGGGGGGGAGCAATCAGCCCCAGCATTTT. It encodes CASSVGGSNQPQHF. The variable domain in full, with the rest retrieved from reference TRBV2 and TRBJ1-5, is EPEVTQTPSHQVTQMGQEVILRCVPISNHLYFYWYRQILGQKVEFLVSFYNNEISEKSEIFDDQFSVERPDGSNFTLKIRSTKLEDSAMYFCASSVGGSNQPQHFGDGTRLSIL.